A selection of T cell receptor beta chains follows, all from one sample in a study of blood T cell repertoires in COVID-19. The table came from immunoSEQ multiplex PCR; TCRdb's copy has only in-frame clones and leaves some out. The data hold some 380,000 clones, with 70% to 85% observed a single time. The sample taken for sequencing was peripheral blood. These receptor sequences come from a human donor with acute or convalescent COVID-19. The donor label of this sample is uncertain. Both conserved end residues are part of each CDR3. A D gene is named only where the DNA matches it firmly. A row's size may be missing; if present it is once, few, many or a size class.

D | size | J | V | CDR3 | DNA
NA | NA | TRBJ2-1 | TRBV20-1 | CSALGFNEQFF | TGCAGTGCCCTAGGATTCAATGAGCAGTTCTTC
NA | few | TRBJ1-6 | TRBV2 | CASSDIQNNSPLHF | TGTGCCAGCAGTGATATCCAGAATAATTCACCCCTCCACTTT
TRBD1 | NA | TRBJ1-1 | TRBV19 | CASSIDTGQWNTEAFF | TGTGCCAGTAGTATAGATACGGGACAGTGGAACACTGAAGCTTTCTTT
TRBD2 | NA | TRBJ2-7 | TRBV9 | CASSPGLADYEQYF | TGTGCCAGCAGCCCGGGACTAGCGGACTACGAGCAGTACTTC
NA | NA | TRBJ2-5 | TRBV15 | CATSRDGGTGKETQYF | TGTGCCACCAGCAGAGATGGCGGAACAGGGAAAGAGACCCAGTACTTC
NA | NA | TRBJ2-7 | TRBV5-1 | CASSLDPYYSYEQYF | TGCGCCAGCAGCTTGGATCCGTATTACTCCTACGAGCAGTACTTC
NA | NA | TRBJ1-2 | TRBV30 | CAWSYGRAHGYTF | TGTGCCTGGAGCTACGGGAGAGCTCATGGCTACACCTTC
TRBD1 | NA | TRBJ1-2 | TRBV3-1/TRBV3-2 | CASSQETGGEWHGYTF | TGTGCCAGCAGCCAAGAAACAGGGGGGGAATGGCATGGCTACACCTTC
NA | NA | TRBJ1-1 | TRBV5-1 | CASSLGGQNTEAFF | TGCGCCAGCAGCTTGGGGGGACAGAACACTGAAGCTTTCTTT
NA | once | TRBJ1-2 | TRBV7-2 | CASSPQQGNYGYTF | TGTGCCAGCAGCCCCCAACAGGGCAACTATGGCTACACCTTC
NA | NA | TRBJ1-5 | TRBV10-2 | CASMAGINQPQHF | TGCGCCAGCATGGCAGGGATCAATCAGCCCCAGCATTTT
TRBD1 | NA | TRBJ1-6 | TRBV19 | CASNTAGTGSPLHF | TGTGCCAGCAACACGGCCGGGACAGGATCACCCCTCCACTTT
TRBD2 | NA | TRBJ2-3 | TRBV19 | CASKSSGRTDTQYF | TGTGCCAGTAAATCTAGCGGGAGGACAGATACGCAGTATTTT
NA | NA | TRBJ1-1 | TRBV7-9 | CASSLVEGLTEAFF | TGTGCCAGCAGCTTAGTGGAGGGGCTCACTGAAGCTTTCTTT
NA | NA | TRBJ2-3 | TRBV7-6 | CASSLDQRGTDTQYF | TGTGCCAGCAGCTTAGACCAGCGGGGCACAGATACGCAGTATTTT
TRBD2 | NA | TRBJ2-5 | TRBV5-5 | CASSPFPGGQETQYF | TGTGCCAGCAGCCCCTTCCCGGGGGGACAAGAGACCCAGTACTTC
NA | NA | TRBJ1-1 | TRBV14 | CASSLGRGTEAFF | TGTGCCAGCAGCCTAGGCCGGGGCACTGAAGCTTTCTTT
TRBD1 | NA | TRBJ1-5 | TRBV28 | CASSFVGQGAWGNQPQHF | TGTGCCAGCAGTTTTGTAGGACAGGGGGCTTGGGGCAATCAGCCCCAGCATTTT
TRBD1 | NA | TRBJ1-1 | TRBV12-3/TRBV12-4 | CASSLGQGTEAFF | TGTGCCAGCAGTTTGGGACAGGGAACTGAAGCTTTCTTT
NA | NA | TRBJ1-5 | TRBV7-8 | CASSLRAVNREGSQPQHF | TGTGCCAGCAGCTTACGTGCGGTCAACAGGGAGGGCTCTCAGCCCCAGCATTTT
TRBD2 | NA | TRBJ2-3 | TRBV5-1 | CASSMTSVSTDTQYF | TGCGCCAGCAGCATGACTAGCGTAAGCACAGATACGCAGTATTTT
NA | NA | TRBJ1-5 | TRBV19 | CASSIGAVSNQPQHF | TGTGCCAGTAGTATCGGAGCCGTTAGCAATCAGCCCCAGCATTTT
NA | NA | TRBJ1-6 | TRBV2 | CASRGERGLGSPLHF | TGTGCCAGCAGGGGAGAGAGAGGGTTGGGTTCACCCCTCCACTTT